What follows describes a single T cell receptor beta chain. The antigen remains unidentified. This specimen comes from a study of cytomegalovirus exposure and HLA in healthy donors. Study information: For the roughly 400 genotyped donors, approximately 83% fell within the Caucasian-associated ancestry cluster. Study-level results: The study listed 164 cytomegalovirus-associated TCR beta chains. Some public TCRs appeared in many individuals, while most sequences were rare.

Use of 60 Vbeta and 13 Jbeta primers characterized the PCR. Repertoires were generated with immunoSEQ multiplex PCR, while TCRdb's copy carries only in-frame clones and drops some. The sample shows 75,000 to 95,000 clones, over 50% of them seen only once. The specimen sequenced was PBMCs. This clonotype originated in a young man in good health and CMV-seronegative.

CDR3 protein: CSARVSSGNTIYF. CDR3 DNA: TGCAGCGCCCGAGTGAGCTCTGGAAACACCATATATTTT. The genes are TRBV29-1 and TRBJ1-3, with D uncertain. The V gene's germline CDR1 is SQVTM and CDR2 ANQGSEA. This CDR3 has 13 residues. Trimming cost V 7 bases and J 0 bases, with 10 bases left between them.